The T cell receptor (beta chain) described here comes from a study of identical twins. MiXCR was run by TCRdb on the 5' RACE reads, yielding one entry per CDR3 protein. The repertoire includes 690,000 or so distinct CDR3 sequences, less than 10% of them detected once, and more than 0.75% sits in the top ten. For this clonotype: What it binds is not known.

Study-wide results and caveats: The study based its conclusions on cross-sectional statistical analysis and did not follow the same donors. Invariant MAIT and iNKT cells may have partly biased zero-insertion analyses. Cord blood's abundant beta clonotypes had fewer insertions, unlike memory repertoires.

The CDR3 spans 17 residues. The V gene's germline CDR1 is SEHNR and CDR2 FQNEAQ (reference sequence). V lost 1 base to trimming and J lost 2 bases; unmatched junction nucleotides: 6. These data are also associated with another study on yellow fever vaccine responses in identical twins.

The sequence was collected from a woman aged 18-35 years in good health. The chain carries TRBV7-9 and TRBJ2-2, with 8 positions matching TRBD2. The specimen sequenced was PBMCs. The CDR3 DNA sequence: TGTGCCAGCAGCTTAGGCGGGGGGACACCCAACACCGGGGAGCTGTTTTTT. This encodes CASSLGGGTPNTGELFF. Full variable domain (outside the CDR3, taken from reference TRBV7-9 and TRBJ2-2): DTGVSQNPRHKITKRGQNVTFRCDPISEHNRLYWYRQTLGQGPEFLTYFQNEAQLEKSRLLSDRFSAERPKGSFSTLEIQRTEQGDSAMYLCASSLGGGTPNTGELFFGEGSRLTVL.